Presented here are 30 T cell receptor beta chains from one specimen sequenced in a study of T cell responses to AZD1222 COVID-19 vaccine. The repertoire was sequenced with immunoSEQ multiplex PCR; TCRdb's copy has only in-frame clones and lacks some. The sample has 140,000 to 150,000 clones, 85% to 90% seen once; the top ten hold approximately 5%. The source was peripheral blood, collected 28 days after the second AZD1222 dose. These receptors were obtained from an adult who received the AZD1222 COVID-19 vaccine.

V is TRBV21-1 and J is TRBJ1-6; the table's D call, TRBD1, was not checked against the DNA. TRBV21-1 is a pseudogene segment. The CDR3 is 14 residues long. The CDR3 DNA is TGTGCCAGCAGCAGGGCTCTCGGAAATTCACCCCTCCACTTT. Its translation is CASSRALGNSPLHF.

The CDR3 DNA reads as TGTGCCAGCAGCCGCGGGCGGGATCAGCCCCAGCATTTT. It encodes CASSRGRDQPQHF. This chain joins TRBV4-2 and TRBJ1-5; D is undetermined. V was clipped by 4 bases and J by 5 bases, with 9 bases between them. The CDR3 is 13 amino acids. Germline-derived CDR1 and CDR2 are LGHNA and YNFKEQ.

The rearrangement links TRBV7-8 to TRBJ1-1; unclear D gene. This CDR3 contains 15 residues. Per germline, CDR1 SGHVS and CDR2 FQNEAQ. V was cut by 5 bases and J by 3 bases, with 16 bases left in between. CDR3 region: CASSLRDGTDTEAFF. The DNA for the CDR3 is TGTGCCAGCAGCCTGCGGGATGGCACGGACACTGAAGCTTTCTTT.

The chain recombines TRBV3-1 (or the pseudogene TRBV3-2) with TRBJ1-2, with D hard to call. The CDR3 has 13 residues. The germline gives CDR1 LGHDT, CDR2 YNNKEL (reference sequence). Trimming removed 4 bases from V and 8 bases from J, with 14 bases in between. The CDR3 here is CASSPKEGPGYTF. The CDR3 DNA follows: TGTGCCAGCAGCCCGAAGGAAGGGCCCGGCTACACCTTC.

The chain is built from TRBV3-1 (or the pseudogene TRBV3-2) and TRBJ1-2; D is perhaps TRBD1 (5 bases). The germline CDR1 and CDR2 sequences are LGHDT and YNNKEL (reference sequence). Trimming left V 0 bases short and J 9 bases short, with 11 bases between. This CDR3 is 13 amino acids long. CDR3 sequence reads: CASSQDAGLRYTF. CDR3 DNA: TGTGCCAGCAGCCAAGACGCAGGGCTGCGCTACACCTTC.

The chain has TRBV3-1 (or the pseudogene TRBV3-2) and TRBJ2-1, with D perhaps TRBD2 (6 bases). V was pared by 0 bases and J by 5 bases, with 11 bases between. Germline CDR1 LGHDT, CDR2 YNNKEL (reference sequence). This CDR3 comprises 15 residues. The CDR3 reads CASSQDSSGDNEQFF. CDR3 nucleotides: TGTGCCAGCAGCCAAGATAGTAGCGGCGACAATGAGCAGTTCTTC.

The chain couples TRBV7-2 to TRBJ1-2; 7 bases are shared with TRBD1. The CDR3 consists of 12 residues. With 5 bases clipped from V and 4 bases from J, the junction kept 1 base outside the gene matches. Germline V CDR1 and CDR2: SGHTA, FQGNSA. CDR3 residues: CASSRDSYGYTF. The CDR3 bases are TGTGCCAGCAGCAGGGACAGCTATGGCTACACCTTC.

The chain joins TRBV12-3 or TRBV12-4 to TRBJ1-3; D remains unclear. The CDR3 contains 13 residues. V was trimmed by 7 bases and J by 0 bases, leaving 7 bases between them. CDR3 bases: TGTGCCAGCACGATTAGCTCTGGAAACACCATATATTTT. It yields the protein CASTISSGNTIYF.

This sequence joins TRBV25-1 and TRBJ2-5; 12 nucleotides align to TRBD2. Trimming at V came to 5 bases and at J to 5 bases, leaving 6 bases not matched to a gene. Germline V gene lookup returns CDR1 MGHDK and CDR2 SYGVNS. CDR3 size: 15 residues. In DNA, the CDR3 is TGTGCCAGCAGTCCCCCACTAGCGGGAGGCGAGACCCAGTACTTC. It specifies CASSPPLAGGETQYF.

The chain combines TRBV15 with TRBJ1-2; tentative D call: TRBD1 (5 bases). V was cut by 5 bases and J by 8 bases, with 18 bases left in between. This CDR3 contains 14 residues. In germline, CDR1 is LNHNV, CDR2 YYDKDF (reference sequence). CDR3 sequence (DNA): TGTGCCACCAGCCCCAGAGGGACCCTGAGGGGCTACACCTTC. Translated, it gives CATSPRGTLRGYTF.

This sequence joins TRBV5-6 and TRBJ1-1; weak D call: TRBD1 (5 bases). Germline V gene data show CDR1 as SGHDT and CDR2 as YYEEEE. This CDR3 comprises 14 residues. V dropped 1 base and J dropped 10 bases, with 17 bases sitting between them. CDR3 DNA sequence: TGTGCCAGCAGCTTGCTGGGGGACTACATAGGAGCTTTCTTT. Translated, it gives CASSLLGDYIGAFF.

The CDR3 region is CASSQKRMNTEAFF. CDR3 nucleotide sequence: TGTGCCAGCAGCCAGAAAAGAATGAACACTGAAGCTTTCTTT. The chain carries TRBV7-8 and TRBJ1-1; no firm D call. The CDR3 loop spans 14 amino acids. Germline V gene sequence: CDR1 SGHVS, CDR2 FQNEAQ. V lost 5 bases, J lost 0 bases, and 10 bases lay in between.

The gene calls are TRBV7-8 and TRBJ2-7; a weak D match, TRBD2 (6 bases). Germline V gene sequence: CDR1 SGHVS, CDR2 FQNEAQ. CDR3 length: 15 amino acids. The V and J ends lost 5 bases and 3 bases respectively, with 17 bases between them. CDR3 residues: CASSPGGTPIYEQYF. For the CDR3, the DNA is TGTGCCAGCAGCCCCGGCGGGACTCCTATCTACGAGCAGTACTTC.

This clone has just a few counts. The chain carries TRBV5-4 and TRBJ1-6, with 8 nucleotides matching TRBD1. Germline lookup yields CDR1 SGHNT and CDR2 YYREEE (reference sequence). Trimming removed 3 bases from V and 0 bases from J; junction bases left unmatched: 11. The CDR3 sequence is 19 residues long. The CDR3 DNA sequence: TGTGCCAGCAGCTCCCAGGGGGCGACCCTAATCTCCTATAATTCACCCCTCCACTTT. Its protein product is CASSSQGATLISYNSPLHF.

The chain recombines TRBV29-1 with TRBJ2-1; D call uncertain. This CDR3 has 12 residues. V gave up 0 bases and J gave up 12 bases, with 12 bases separating them. Germline V CDR1 and CDR2: SQVTM, ANQGSEA. In nucleotides, the CDR3 is TGCAGCGTTGAAGATCTTAGAGATGGGCAGTTCTTC. Its translation is CSVEDLRDGQFF.

This chain uses TRBV7-9 with TRBJ2-5; no clear D gene. From germline, CDR1 is SEHNR and CDR2 FQNEAQ (reference sequence). The CDR3 covers 11 residues. V lost 5 bases and J lost 5, with 6 bases in between. CDR3 nucleotides: TGTGCCAGCAGCGGAATGGAGACCCAGTACTTC. Encoded protein: CASSGMETQYF.

This clone was picked up a small number of times. The genes are TRBV6-2 or TRBV6-3 and TRBJ2-7, with 10 nucleotides matching TRBD2. The CDR3 is 14 residues long. V shed 6 bases, J shed 4 bases, and the junction held 6 bases outside the gene matches. The germline V gene has CDR1 MNHEY and CDR2 SVGEGT. CDR3 coding DNA: TGTGCCAGCAGCCGAGCGGGAGGGCGGTACGAGCAGTACTTC. This encodes CASSRAGGRYEQYF.

This chain's CDR3 is CATSGHSGTAIQETQYF. The CDR3 region has the DNA TGTGCCACCAGTGGCCACTCTGGGACAGCGATTCAAGAGACCCAGTACTTC. The chain carries TRBV24-1 and TRBJ2-5, with 7 bases lining up with TRBD1. The CDR3 is made up of 17 amino acids. Germline CDR1 KGHDR, CDR2 SFDVKD. Losses at the gene ends were 5 bases for V and 2 bases for J; bases not matched to a gene: 13.

The chain joins TRBV19 to TRBJ1-2, with D hard to call. The CDR3 extends over 13 amino acids. Germline CDR1 reads LNHDA; CDR2 reads SQIVND (reference sequence). The V end lost 6 bases, the J end lost 7 bases, and 15 bases lay between the germline ends. The chain's CDR3 is CASRPSGVAGYTF. CDR3 DNA sequence: TGTGCCAGTAGGCCCTCCGGGGTGGCTGGCTACACCTTC.

V is TRBV27 and J is TRBJ2-1; D not certain. Trimming left V 3 bases short and J 6 bases short, with 18 bases between. CDR3 length equals 16 residues. Germline values: CDR1 MNHEY, CDR2 SMNVEV (reference sequence). The CDR3 here is CASSFLRVSARNEQFF. For the CDR3, the DNA is TGTGCCAGCAGTTTTCTCCGGGTTTCGGCCCGCAATGAGCAGTTCTTC.

This clone appeared once. The rearrangement links TRBV18 to TRBJ2-2; D could derive from TRBD1 or TRBD2 (5 bases each). Germline CDR1 KGHSH, CDR2 LQKENI. The CDR3 contains 15 residues. Trimming left V 3 bases short and J 1 base short, with 9 bases between. CDR3 in amino acids: CASSPGAGNTGELFF. For the CDR3, the DNA is TGTGCCAGCTCACCTGGGGCGGGGAACACCGGGGAGCTGTTTTTT.

This rearrangement joins TRBV4-2 to TRBJ1-6, with 7 nucleotides matching TRBD1. The CDR3 is made up of 17 amino acids. The J segment lost 9 bases and the V segment lost 1 base, leaving 12 bases of the junction unmatched. CDR1 is LGHNA, CDR2 YNFKEQ, per germline. The CDR3 sequence: CASSQAGGGGFGSPLHF. The CDR3 DNA is TGTGCCAGCAGCCAAGCGGGCGGAGGGGGCTTTGGTTCACCCCTCCACTTT.

This clone was detected only once. CDR3 amino acids: CASSSGTSERSLQYF. CDR3 DNA: TGTGCCAGCAGCTCCGGGACTAGCGAGAGGTCGCTGCAGTACTTC. The chain recombines TRBV7-2 with TRBJ2-7; 10 nucleotides match TRBD2. In germline, CDR1 is SGHTA, CDR2 FQGNSA. Trimming took 4 bases from V and 9 from J; bases not matched to a gene: 12. The CDR3 loop spans 15 amino acids.

This chain links TRBV11-2 with TRBJ2-7; D remains unclear. There are 15 residues in the CDR3. Trimming left V 1 base short and J 6 bases short, with 16 bases between. Germline-derived CDR1 and CDR2 are SGHAT and FQNNGV. In DNA, the CDR3 is TGTGCCAGCAGCTTAGTGGGCAGTAATATCCGCGAGCAGTACTTC. It encodes CASSLVGSNIREQYF.

Here the CDR3 DNA reads TGTGCCAGCTCCCCGGGCGGTCAAGAGACCCAGTACTTC. Translation: CASSPGGQETQYF. The genes are TRBV18 and TRBJ2-5; D is unresolved. This CDR3 region has 13 residues. CDR1 and CDR2 from the germline V gene are KGHSH and LQKENI. V was pared by 6 bases and J by 2 bases, with 10 bases between.

This clone came up once. The chain joins TRBV3-1 (or the pseudogene TRBV3-2) to TRBJ2-5, with 10 bases matching TRBD1. CDR3 length: 18 residues. Germline CDR1 is LGHDT and CDR2 is YNNKEL (reference sequence). V gave up 3 bases and J gave up 1 base; unmatched junction bases: 11. The CDR3 sequence is CASSQPDRGLWGQETQYF. The CDR3 bases are TGTGCCAGCAGCCAGCCTGACAGGGGGCTATGGGGCCAAGAGACCCAGTACTTC.

CDR3 sequence reads: CATSDRGLGYTF. The CDR3 bases are TGTGCCACCAGTGACAGGGGGCTGGGCTACACCTTC. The chain carries TRBV24-1 and TRBJ1-2, with 8 bases fitting TRBD1. CDR1 and CDR2 (germline): KGHDR, SFDVKD. With V trimmed by 4 bases and J by 8 bases, 2 bases remained unmatched. The CDR3 length is 12 residues.

The CDR3 is CASRTWGDEKLFF. The CDR3 DNA sequence: TGTGCCAGCAGAACCTGGGGGGACGAAAAACTGTTTTTT. V is TRBV6-6 and J is TRBJ1-4, with D possibly matching TRBD1 (5 bases). This CDR3 comprises 13 residues. Germline V CDR1 and CDR2: MNHNY, SVGAGI (reference sequence). Trimming took 6 bases from V and 8 from J, leaving 13 bases between them.

This clone has only one observation. The genes are TRBV2 and TRBJ1-4; D gene ambiguous. This CDR3 is 12 amino acids long. CDR1 and CDR2 (germline): SNHLY, FYNNEI. The CDR3 protein is CASHTGVHGLFF. CDR3 DNA sequence: TGTGCTTCACACACCGGGGTCCACGGACTGTTTTTT.

The chain couples TRBV7-2 to TRBJ2-1; tentatively, D is TRBD2 (6 bases). CDR3 size: 13 residues. The germline V gene has CDR1 SGHTA and CDR2 FQGNSA. Trimming took off 6 bases at V and 9 bases at J, with 15 bases between the two ends. The CDR3 DNA is TGTGCCAGCAGGCCGCGACTAGAGGGTGAGCAGTTCTTC. This gives the protein CASRPRLEGEQFF. The whole variable domain, remainder taken from reference TRBV7-2 and TRBJ2-1, is GAGVSQSPSNKVTEKGKDVELRCDPISGHTALYWYRQSLGQGLEFLIYFQGNSAPDKSGLPSDRFSAERTGGSVSTLTIQRTQQEDSAVYLCASRPRLEGEQFFGPGTRLTVL.